This T cell receptor (beta chain) was sequenced during a study of cytomegalovirus exposure and HLA in healthy donors. Findings of the study overall: It has been reported that TCR beta sequences accurately predicted the HLA-A and HLA-B alleles of most subjects.

To note about this clone: The antigen is unknown.

The PCR contained 60 Vbeta and 13 Jbeta primers. Sequencing used immunoSEQ multiplex PCR; TCRdb keeps in-frame clones, though not all of them. The sample yields approximately 73,000 clones, about two thirds seen once. The clonotype originates from a young man in good health and CMV-seropositive. The sequencing input was PBMCs.

The CDR3 bases are TGTGCCAGCAGTGTTGGAGCCTACGAGCAGTACTTC. As protein: CASSVGAYEQYF. The chain employs TRBV25-1 and TRBJ2-7; D not resolved. CDR3 size: 12 residues. Germline CDR1 and CDR2: MGHDK and SYGVNS. V was cut by 4 bases and J by 2 bases, with 6 bases left in between.